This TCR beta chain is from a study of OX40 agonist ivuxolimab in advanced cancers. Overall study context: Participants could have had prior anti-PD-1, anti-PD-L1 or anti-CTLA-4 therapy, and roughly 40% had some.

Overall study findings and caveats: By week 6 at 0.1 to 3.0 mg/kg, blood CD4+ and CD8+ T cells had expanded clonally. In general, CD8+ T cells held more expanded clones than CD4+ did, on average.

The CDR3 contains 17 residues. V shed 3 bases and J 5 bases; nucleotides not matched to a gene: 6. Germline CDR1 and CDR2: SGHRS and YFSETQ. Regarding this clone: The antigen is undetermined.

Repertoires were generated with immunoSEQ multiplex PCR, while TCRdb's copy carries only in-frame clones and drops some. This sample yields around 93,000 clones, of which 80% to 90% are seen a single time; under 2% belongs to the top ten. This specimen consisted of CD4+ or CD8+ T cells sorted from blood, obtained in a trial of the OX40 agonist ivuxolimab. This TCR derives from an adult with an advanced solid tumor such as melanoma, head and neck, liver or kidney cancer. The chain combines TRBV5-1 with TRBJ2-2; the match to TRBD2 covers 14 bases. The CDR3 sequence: CASSSPRLAGGTGELFF. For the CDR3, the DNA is TGCGCCAGCAGCTCCCCACGACTAGCGGGGGGGACCGGGGAGCTGTTTTTT.